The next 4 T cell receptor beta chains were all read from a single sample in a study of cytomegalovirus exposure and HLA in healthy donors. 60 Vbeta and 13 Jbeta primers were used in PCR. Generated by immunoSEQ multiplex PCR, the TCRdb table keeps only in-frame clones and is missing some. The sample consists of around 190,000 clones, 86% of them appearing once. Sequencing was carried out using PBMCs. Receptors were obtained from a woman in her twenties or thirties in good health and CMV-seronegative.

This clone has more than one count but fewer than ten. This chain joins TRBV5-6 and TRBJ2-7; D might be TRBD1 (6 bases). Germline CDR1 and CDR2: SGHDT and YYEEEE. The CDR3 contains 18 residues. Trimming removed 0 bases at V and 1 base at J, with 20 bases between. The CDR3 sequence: CASSLGAPGQFKSYEQYF. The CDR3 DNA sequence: TGTGCCAGCAGCTTGGGTGCCCCGGGACAATTTAAATCCTACGAGCAGTACTTC.

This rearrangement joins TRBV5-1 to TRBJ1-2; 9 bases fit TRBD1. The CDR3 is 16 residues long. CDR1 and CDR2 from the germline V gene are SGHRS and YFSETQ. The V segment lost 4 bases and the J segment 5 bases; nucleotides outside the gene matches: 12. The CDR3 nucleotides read TGCGCCAGCAGCGTGGGGACAGGGCCCATGCCTTATGGCTACACCTTC. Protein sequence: CASSVGTGPMPYGYTF.

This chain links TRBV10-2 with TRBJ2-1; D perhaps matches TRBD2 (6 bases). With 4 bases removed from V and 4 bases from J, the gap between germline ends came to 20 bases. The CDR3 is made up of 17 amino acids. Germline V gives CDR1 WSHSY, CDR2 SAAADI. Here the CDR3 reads CASSAGNAGLLYNEQFF. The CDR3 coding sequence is TGCGCCAGCAGTGCTGGTAATGCGGGACTGTTATACAATGAGCAGTTCTTC.

The CDR3 bases are TGCGCCAGCAGCCAGCCGGTCGCTAGCGGGGGCAATGAGCAGTTCTTC. Residues: CASSQPVASGGNEQFF. The chain recombines TRBV5-1 with TRBJ2-1, with 10 bases fitting TRBD2. Per germline, CDR1 SGHRS and CDR2 YFSETQ. The CDR3 spans 16 residues. V lost 4 bases and J lost 6; bases outside the gene matches: 10.